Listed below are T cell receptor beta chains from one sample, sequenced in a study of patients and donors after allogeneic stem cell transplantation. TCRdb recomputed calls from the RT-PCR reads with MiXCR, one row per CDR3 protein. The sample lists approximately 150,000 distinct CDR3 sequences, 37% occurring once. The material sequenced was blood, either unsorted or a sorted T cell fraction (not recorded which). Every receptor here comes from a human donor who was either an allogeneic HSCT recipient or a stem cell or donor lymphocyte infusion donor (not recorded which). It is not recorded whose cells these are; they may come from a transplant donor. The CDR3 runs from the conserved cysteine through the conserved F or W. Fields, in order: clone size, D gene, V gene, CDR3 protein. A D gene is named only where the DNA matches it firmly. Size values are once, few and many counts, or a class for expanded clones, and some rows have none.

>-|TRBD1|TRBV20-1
CSASPRGVGIDGYTF
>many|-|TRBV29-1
CSSRTEDTEAFF
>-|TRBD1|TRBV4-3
CASSQSPQGPYNEQFF
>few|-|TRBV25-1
CASSAGPMNTEAFF
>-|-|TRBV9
CASSVEVEGYEQYF
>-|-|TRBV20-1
CSARDRGRSYEQYF
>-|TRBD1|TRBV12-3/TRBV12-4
CASSLVYRGRWNIQYF
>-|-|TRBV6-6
CASSYLGLGNEQYF
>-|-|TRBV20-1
CSARDTATGPSTEAFF
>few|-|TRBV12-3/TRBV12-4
CASSPISYYGYTF
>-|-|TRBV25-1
CASSLVGSSYNEQFF
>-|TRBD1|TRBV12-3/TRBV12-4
CASTSGAGGNEKLFF
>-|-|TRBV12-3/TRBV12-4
CASSFAWNNEQFF
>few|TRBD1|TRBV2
CASSAWTGSNEKLFF
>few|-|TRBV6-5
CASSYSPQYF
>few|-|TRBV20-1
CSARLLRVLATEAFF
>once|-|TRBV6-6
CASSYAKWGKGSPLHF
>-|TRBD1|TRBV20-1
CSACGTGGYGYTF
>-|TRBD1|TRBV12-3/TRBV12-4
CASSRHQGQFSTDTQYF
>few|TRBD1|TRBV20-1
CSAKQGLEQPQHF
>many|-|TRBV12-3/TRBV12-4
CASQGSNYGYTF
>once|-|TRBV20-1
CSAIHTPYNEQFF
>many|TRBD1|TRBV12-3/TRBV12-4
CASNPGTALNQPQHF
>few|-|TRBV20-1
CSARDDRVYGYTF
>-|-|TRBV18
CASSPMISGNTIYF
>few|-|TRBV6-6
CASSYQGGGNEKLFF
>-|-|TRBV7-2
CASSLQVPSTDTQYF
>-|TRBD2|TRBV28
CASRARTRSYEQYF
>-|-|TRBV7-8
CASSSGDSFPSPLHF
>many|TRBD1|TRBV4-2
CASSSRQGSYEQYF
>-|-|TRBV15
CATSSAASYEQYF
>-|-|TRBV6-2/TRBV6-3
CASSLAPSYNEQFF
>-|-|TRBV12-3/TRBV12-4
CASSFRPDGQPQHF
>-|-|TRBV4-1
CASSQDEEVIAEAFF
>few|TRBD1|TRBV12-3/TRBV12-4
CASSPTGGETQYF
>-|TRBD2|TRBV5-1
CASSSRRGGRPGELFF
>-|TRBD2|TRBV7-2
CASSLVLLAVSTDTQYF
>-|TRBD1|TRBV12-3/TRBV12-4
CASTPPGGAGAFF
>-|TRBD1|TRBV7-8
CASSLTGQGAGELFF
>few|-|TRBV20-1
CSASLIAKNIQYF
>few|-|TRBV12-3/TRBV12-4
CASTPPGGAKLFF
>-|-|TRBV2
CASSEPGIAFF
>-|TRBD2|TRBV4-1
CASSQVYGGGAADTQYF
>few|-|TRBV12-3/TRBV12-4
CASSSWEWGGNQPQHF
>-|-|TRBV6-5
CASSPNSKGLRETQYF
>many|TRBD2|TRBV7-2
CASSSPAGVTDTQYF
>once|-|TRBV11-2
CASSLWDLDNEQFF
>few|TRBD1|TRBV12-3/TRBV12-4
CASSLRGGDGYTF
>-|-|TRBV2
CATERTGNSPLHF
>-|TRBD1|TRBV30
CACSGQGSGEKLFF
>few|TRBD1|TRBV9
CASSPAGQREAFF
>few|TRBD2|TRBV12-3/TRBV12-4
CASSITSEETQYF
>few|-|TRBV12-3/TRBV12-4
CASSLEANQPQHF
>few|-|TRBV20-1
CSARTWVGFNQPQHF
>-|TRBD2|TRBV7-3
CASSLSGGGQYF
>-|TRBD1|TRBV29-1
CSATTGGIGTEAFF
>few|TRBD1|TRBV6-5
CASSYAGTGINEQFF